This T cell receptor (beta chain) was captured by sequencing in a study of early stage breast cancer tumors. The overall study: About 80% of the 16 invasive tumors were ER+, PR+ and HER2-. Broader study findings: Tumors had roughly 2.4-fold higher T cell density and higher clonality than adjacent normal breast tissue.

The assay was immunoSEQ multiplex PCR, and TCRdb's table has in-frame clones only and misses some. The repertoire holds tens of thousands of clones, with just over 90% as singletons. Regarding this clone: The antigen is unknown.

This sequence originates from a person in their 70s with breast cancer. Specimen: blood.

The chain's CDR3 is CASGGEEQYF. In DNA form, the CDR3 reads TGTGCTAGTGGTGGGGAGGAGCAGTACTTC. This chain links TRBV12-5 with TRBJ2-7; weak D call: TRBD2 (5 bases). V lost 5 bases to trimming and J lost 7 bases, with 6 bases between them. The CDR3 consists of 10 residues. Germline CDR1 LGHNT, CDR2 FRNRAP.